This is a list of T cell receptor beta chains from one sample in a study of T cell repertoires in cytomegalovirus infection. TCRdb re-analysed the reads in MiXCR, keeping a single row per CDR3 protein. The data contain approximately 500,000 distinct CDR3 sequences, more than 15% of them singletons. The sample consisted of CD8+ T cells from PBMCs. The receptor source for this set is a human donor in good health (CMV status not recorded). Some clones in this sample may be carry-over from other donors' samples. Each CDR3 is given with its conserved first and last residue. A D gene is named only where the DNA matches it firmly. Clone size is stated in some rows and not others, as once, few, many or a class when expanded.

size: .
J: TRBJ2-1
V: TRBV5-4
D: TRBD2
DNA: TGTGCCAGCAGCTTGGCCGGCGCGGGGGGCCCCTCCTGGAATGAGCAGTTCTTC
CDR3: CASSLAGAGGPSWNEQFF

size: many
J: TRBJ2-1
V: TRBV7-3
D: .
DNA: TGTGCCAGCGGGGCGGAACAAAGGGACAATGAGCAGTTCTTC
CDR3: CASGAEQRDNEQFF

size: many
J: TRBJ2-7
V: TRBV24-1
D: TRBD1
DNA: TGTGCCACCAGTGATCCGGGACAGCCAGGGGAGCAGTACTTC
CDR3: CATSDPGQPGEQYF

size: .
J: TRBJ2-4
V: TRBV7-2
D: TRBD1
DNA: TGTGCCAGCAGCTCCTGGACAGGGGAGGTCAAAAACATTACGTACTTC
CDR3: CASSSWTGEVKNITYF

size: .
J: TRBJ1-5
V: TRBV20-1
D: .
DNA: TGCAGTGCTGTAGGGTGGGGAGGCTTCGATCAGCCCCAGCATTTT
CDR3: CSAVGWGGFDQPQHF

size: few
J: TRBJ2-5
V: TRBV12-3/TRBV12-4
D: .
DNA: TGTGCCAGCAGTTTATCTAACTTCCTTCAAGAGACCCAGTACTTC
CDR3: CASSLSNFLQETQYF

size: .
J: TRBJ1-5
V: TRBV27
D: .
DNA: TGTGCCAGCAGTGAGGAGGGGTATCAGCCCCAGCATTTT
CDR3: CASSEEGYQPQHF

size: .
J: TRBJ1-5
V: TRBV6-2/TRBV6-3
D: TRBD1
DNA: TGTGCCAGCAGGGGGGACAGGGCCAATCAGCCCCAGCATTTT
CDR3: CASRGDRANQPQHF

size: many
J: TRBJ1-1
V: TRBV7-9
D: TRBD1
DNA: TGTGCCAGCAGCACGGGACAGTCCTTGGGCACTGAAGCTTTCTTT
CDR3: CASSTGQSLGTEAFF

size: few
J: TRBJ2-2
V: TRBV29-1
D: .
DNA: TGCAGCGCGGGGCTTAAGGGCACCGGGGAGCTGTTTTTT
CDR3: CSAGLKGTGELFF

size: few
J: TRBJ2-2
V: TRBV7-9
D: .
DNA: TGTGCCAGCAGCGCCACAGGGATGAACACCGGGGAGCTGTTTTTT
CDR3: CASSATGMNTGELFF

size: few
J: TRBJ1-6
V: TRBV14
D: .
DNA: TGTGCCAGCAGCCTAAGTCCGGCTGGTTCACCCCTCCACTTT
CDR3: CASSLSPAGSPLHF

size: .
J: TRBJ1-5
V: TRBV2
D: TRBD1
DNA: TGTGCCAGCAGTGGGGACAGGGGAAGCAATCAGCCCCAGCATTTT
CDR3: CASSGDRGSNQPQHF

size: .
J: TRBJ2-5
V: TRBV20-1
D: TRBD1
DNA: TGCAGTGCTAGAGTGGACAGGGTATGGGAGACCCAGTACTTC
CDR3: CSARVDRVWETQYF